The sequence of this TCR beta chain was determined in a study of T cells in Graves' hyperthyroidism and ophthalmopathy. Regarding the study as a whole: Most thyroid-expanded clonotypes above 0.001 were also found in blood.

Each diagnosis drew on symptoms, thyroxine, TRAb, thyroid ultrasound and orbital computed tomography findings. Cells are PBMCs isolated from roughly 9.2 ml of fresh blood. This CDR3 has 15 amino acids. Germline CDR1 reads SEHNR; CDR2 reads FQNEAQ (reference sequence). The V end was cut by 1 base, the J end by 2 bases, with 8 bases between. As regards this clonotype: Its antigen remains unidentified.

From RNA transcripts, TCR beta CDR3 regions were amplified. HTBI primers were employed in a first-round RT-PCR of the TCR CDR3. In TCRdb, the multiplex PCR reads were re-called with MiXCR into one record per CDR3 protein. In the table there are about 480,000 distinct CDR3 sequences, around 14% of which are singletons. This sequence joins TRBV7-9 and TRBJ2-2; D ambiguous. The source material was blood. This clonotype originated in a woman aged 18-29 years with Graves' hyperthyroidism. CDR3 residues: CASSLGVSNTGELFF. For the CDR3, the DNA is TGTGCCAGCAGCTTAGGGGTCAGTAACACCGGGGAGCTGTTTTTT. Drawing the rest from reference TRBV7-9 and TRBJ2-2, the complete variable domain is DTGVSQNPRHKITKRGQNVTFRCDPISEHNRLYWYRQTLGQGPEFLTYFQNEAQLEKSRLLSDRFSAERPKGSFSTLEIQRTEQGDSAMYLCASSLGVSNTGELFFGEGSRLTVL.